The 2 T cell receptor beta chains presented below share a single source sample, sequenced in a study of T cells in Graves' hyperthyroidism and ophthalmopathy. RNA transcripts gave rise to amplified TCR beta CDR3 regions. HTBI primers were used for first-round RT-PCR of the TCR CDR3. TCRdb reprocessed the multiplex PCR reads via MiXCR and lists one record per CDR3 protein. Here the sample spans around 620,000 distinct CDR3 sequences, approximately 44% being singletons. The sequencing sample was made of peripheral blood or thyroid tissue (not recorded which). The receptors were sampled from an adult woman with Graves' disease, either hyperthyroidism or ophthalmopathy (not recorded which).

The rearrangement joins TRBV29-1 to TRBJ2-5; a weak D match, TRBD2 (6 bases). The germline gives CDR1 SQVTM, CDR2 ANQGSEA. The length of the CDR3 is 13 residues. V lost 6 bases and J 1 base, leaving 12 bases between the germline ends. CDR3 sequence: CSVAGMGQETQYF. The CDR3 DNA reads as TGCAGCGTGGCGGGAATGGGCCAAGAGACCCAGTACTTC.

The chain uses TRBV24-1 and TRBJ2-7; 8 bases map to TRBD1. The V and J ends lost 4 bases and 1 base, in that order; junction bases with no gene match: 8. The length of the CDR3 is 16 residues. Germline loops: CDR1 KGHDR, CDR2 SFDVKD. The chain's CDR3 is CATSDPAGTGSYEQYF. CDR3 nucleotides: TGTGCCACCAGTGACCCCGCCGGGACAGGATCCTACGAGCAGTACTTC.